This T cell receptor (beta chain) was recorded in a study of blood T cell repertoires in COVID-19. Study-level information: COVID-19 samples from acute and convalescent phases originated in the United States, Italy and Spain. Sources were T cells, B-cell-depleted T cells, or PBMCs; the material itself was cDNA or gDNA.

As originally analysed: Quantification of nucleated cells was approximated via reference gene primer amplification. TCRdb's copy holds only in-frame clones and misses some; the assay was immunoSEQ multiplex PCR. That table supplies the V and J calls and clone size; D and trimming were determined from the DNA. The repertoire consists of 110,000 or so clones, with around 85% occurring once and the leading ten covering about 8%. Germline V gene sequence: CDR1 SGDLS, CDR2 YYNGEE. Losses at the gene ends were 3 bases for V and 6 bases for J; bases not matched to a gene: 21. The CDR3 sequence is 19 residues long.

J is TRBJ2-3 and V is TRBV9; 8 positions agree with TRBD1. The origin of this receptor is a man between 65 and 85 years old who had recovered from COVID-19. The material sequenced was peripheral blood. CDR3 loop: CASSAQQGQGTGARDTQYF. DNA for the CDR3: TGTGCCAGCAGCGCCCAACAAGGACAGGGCACGGGAGCTAGGGATACGCAGTATTTT.